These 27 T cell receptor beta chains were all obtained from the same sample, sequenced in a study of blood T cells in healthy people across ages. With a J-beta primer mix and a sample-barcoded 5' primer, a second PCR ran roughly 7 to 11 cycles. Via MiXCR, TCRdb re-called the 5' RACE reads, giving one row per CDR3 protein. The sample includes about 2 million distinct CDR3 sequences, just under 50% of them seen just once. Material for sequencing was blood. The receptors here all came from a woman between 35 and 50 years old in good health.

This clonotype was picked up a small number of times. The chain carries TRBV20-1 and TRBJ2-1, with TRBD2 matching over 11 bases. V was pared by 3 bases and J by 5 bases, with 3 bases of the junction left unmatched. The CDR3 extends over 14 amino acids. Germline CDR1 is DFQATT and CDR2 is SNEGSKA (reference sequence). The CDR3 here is CSARILAGDNEQFF. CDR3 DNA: TGCAGTGCTAGGATACTAGCGGGGGACAATGAGCAGTTCTTC.

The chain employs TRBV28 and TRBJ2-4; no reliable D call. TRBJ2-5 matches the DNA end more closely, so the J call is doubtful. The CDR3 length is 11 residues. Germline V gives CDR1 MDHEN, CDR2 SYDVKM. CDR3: CASSFARTQYF. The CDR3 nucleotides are TGTGCCAGCAGTTTCGCCCGGACCCAGTACTTC.

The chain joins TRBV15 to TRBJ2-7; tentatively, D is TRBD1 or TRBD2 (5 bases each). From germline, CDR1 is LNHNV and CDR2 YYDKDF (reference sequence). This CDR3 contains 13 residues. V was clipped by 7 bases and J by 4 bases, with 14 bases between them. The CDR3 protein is CATTDGGGYEQYF. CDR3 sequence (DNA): TGTGCCACCACCGACGGTGGGGGATACGAGCAGTACTTC. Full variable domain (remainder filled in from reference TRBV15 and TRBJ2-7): DAMVIQNPRYQVTQFGKPVTLSCSQTLNHNVMYWYQQKSSQAPKLLFHYYDKDFNNEADTPDNFQSRRPNTSFCFLDIRSPGLGDTAMYLCATTDGGGYEQYFGPGTRLTVT.

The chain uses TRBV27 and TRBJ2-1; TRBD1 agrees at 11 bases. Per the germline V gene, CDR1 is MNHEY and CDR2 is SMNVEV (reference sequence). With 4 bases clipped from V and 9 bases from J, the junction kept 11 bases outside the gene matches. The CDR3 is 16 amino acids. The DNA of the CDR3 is TGTGCCAGCAGTTCCCGGGGGACAGGGGGAGGAGGTGAGCAGTTCTTC. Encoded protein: CASSSRGTGGGGEQFF.

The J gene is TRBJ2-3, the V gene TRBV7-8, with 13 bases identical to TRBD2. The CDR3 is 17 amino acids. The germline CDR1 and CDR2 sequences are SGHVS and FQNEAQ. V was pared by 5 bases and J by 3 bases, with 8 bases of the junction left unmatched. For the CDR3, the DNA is TGTGCCAGCAGCCAACCGGGACTAGCGGGGAGTACAGATACGCAGTATTTT. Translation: CASSQPGLAGSTDTQYF.

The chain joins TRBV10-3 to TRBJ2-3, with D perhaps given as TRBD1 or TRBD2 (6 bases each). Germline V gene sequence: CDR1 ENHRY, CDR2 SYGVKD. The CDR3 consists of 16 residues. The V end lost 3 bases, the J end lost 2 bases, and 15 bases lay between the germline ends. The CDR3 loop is CAISDLGGPDTDTQYF. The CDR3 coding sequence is TGTGCCATCAGTGATCTGGGGGGCCCAGACACAGATACGCAGTATTTT.

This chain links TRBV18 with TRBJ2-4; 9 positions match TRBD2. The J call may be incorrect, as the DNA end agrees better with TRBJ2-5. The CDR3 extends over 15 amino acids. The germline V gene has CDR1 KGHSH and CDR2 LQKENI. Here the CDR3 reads CASSPELAGLETQYF. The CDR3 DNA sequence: TGTGCCAGCTCACCAGAGCTAGCGGGGTTAGAGACCCAGTACTTC.

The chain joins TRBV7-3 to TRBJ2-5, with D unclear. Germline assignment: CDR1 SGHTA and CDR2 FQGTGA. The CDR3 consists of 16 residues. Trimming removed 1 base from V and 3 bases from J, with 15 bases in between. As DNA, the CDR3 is TGTGCCAGCAGCTTAAGTGGCGGTCTTCGTAAAGAGACCCAGTACTTC. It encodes CASSLSGGLRKETQYF.

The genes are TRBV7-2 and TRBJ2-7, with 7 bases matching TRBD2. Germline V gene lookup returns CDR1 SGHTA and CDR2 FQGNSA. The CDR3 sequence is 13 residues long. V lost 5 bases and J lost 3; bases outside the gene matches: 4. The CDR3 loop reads CASSRGGVYEQYF. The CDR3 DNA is TGTGCCAGCAGCCGCGGGGGTGTCTACGAGCAGTACTTC.

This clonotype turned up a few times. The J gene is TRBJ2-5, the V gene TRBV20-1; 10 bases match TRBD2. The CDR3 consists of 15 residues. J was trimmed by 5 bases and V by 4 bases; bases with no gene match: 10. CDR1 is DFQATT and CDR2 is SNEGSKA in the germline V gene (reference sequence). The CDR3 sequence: CSAISGGTLQETQYF. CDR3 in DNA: TGCAGTGCTATTAGCGGGGGGACGCTTCAGGAGACCCAGTACTTC.

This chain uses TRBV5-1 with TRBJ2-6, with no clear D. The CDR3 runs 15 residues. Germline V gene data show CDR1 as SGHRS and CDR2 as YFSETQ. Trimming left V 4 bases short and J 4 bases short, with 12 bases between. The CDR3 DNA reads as TGCGCCAGCAGCGATGGGCGCTCCGGGGCCAACGTCCTGACTTTC. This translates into CASSDGRSGANVLTF.

In DNA form, the CDR3 reads TGTGCCATCAGTGAAAGAGGGGCGGGGGAGACCCAGTACTTC. It encodes CAISERGAGETQYF. This chain links TRBV10-3 with TRBJ2-5; tentative D call: TRBD2 (6 bases). V was shortened by 3 bases and J by 5 bases, with 13 bases between the two germline ends. The CDR3 covers 14 residues. Germline V lookup: CDR1 ENHRY, CDR2 SYGVKD.

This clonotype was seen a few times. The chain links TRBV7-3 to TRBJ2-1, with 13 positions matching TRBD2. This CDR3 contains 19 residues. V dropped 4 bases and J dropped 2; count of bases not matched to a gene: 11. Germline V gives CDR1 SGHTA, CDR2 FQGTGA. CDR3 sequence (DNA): TGTGCCAGCAGCTCCCTAAGGACTAGCGGGGGCATAGCCTACAATGAGCAGTTCTTC. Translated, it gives CASSSLRTSGGIAYNEQFF.

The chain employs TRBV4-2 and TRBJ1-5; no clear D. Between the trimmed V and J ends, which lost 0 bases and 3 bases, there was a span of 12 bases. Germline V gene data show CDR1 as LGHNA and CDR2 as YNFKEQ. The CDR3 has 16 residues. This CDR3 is CASSQDSSLANQPQHF. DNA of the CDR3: TGTGCCAGCAGCCAAGATAGCAGCCTGGCCAATCAGCCCCAGCATTTT.

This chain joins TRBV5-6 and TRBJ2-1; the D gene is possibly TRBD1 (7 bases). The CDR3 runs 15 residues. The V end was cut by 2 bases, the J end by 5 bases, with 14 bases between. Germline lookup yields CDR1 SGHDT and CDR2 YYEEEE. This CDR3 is CASSFRGDWNNEQFF. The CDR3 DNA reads TGTGCCAGCAGCTTCAGGGGGGACTGGAACAATGAGCAGTTCTTC.

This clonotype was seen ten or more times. The CDR3 DNA reads TGTGCCAGCAGCCAGGGAGACCGAGCTAGCACAGATACGCAGTATTTT. It specifies CASSQGDRASTDTQYF. The rearrangement links TRBV3-1 to TRBJ2-3, with D possibly matching TRBD2 (5 bases). Per the germline V gene, CDR1 is LGHDT and CDR2 is YNNKEL (reference sequence). Between the trimmed V and J ends, which lost 3 bases and 0 bases, there was a span of 13 bases. The CDR3 is 16 residues long.

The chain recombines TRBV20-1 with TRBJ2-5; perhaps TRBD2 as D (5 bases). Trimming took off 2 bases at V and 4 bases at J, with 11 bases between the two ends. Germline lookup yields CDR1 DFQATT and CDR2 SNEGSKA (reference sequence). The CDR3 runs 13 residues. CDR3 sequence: CSARLGGSETQYF. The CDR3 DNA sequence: TGCAGTGCTAGACTGGGCGGGTCAGAGACCCAGTACTTC.

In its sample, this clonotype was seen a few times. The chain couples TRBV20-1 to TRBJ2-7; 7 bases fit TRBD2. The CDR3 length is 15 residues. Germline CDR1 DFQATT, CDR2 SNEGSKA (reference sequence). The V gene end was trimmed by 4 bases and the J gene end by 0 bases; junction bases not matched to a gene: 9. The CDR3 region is CSANRLSSGSYEQYF. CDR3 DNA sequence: TGCAGTGCTAATCGGTTGTCTAGCGGCTCCTACGAGCAGTACTTC.

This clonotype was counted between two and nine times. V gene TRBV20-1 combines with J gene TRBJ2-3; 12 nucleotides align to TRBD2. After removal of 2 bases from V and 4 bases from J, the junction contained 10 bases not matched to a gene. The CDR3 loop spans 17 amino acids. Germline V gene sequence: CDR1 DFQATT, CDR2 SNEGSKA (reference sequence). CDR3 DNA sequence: TGCAGTGCTAGACCTAGCGGGGGGGCCTTCGAAGCAGATACGCAGTATTTT. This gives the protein CSARPSGGAFEADTQYF.

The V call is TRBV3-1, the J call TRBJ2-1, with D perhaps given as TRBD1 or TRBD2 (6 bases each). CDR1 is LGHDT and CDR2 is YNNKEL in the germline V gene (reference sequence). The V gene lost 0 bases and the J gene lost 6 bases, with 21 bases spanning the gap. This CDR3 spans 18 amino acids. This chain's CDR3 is CASSQDLWGAGGFNEQFF. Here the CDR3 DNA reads TGTGCCAGCAGCCAAGATCTGTGGGGGGCCGGAGGTTTCAATGAGCAGTTCTTC.

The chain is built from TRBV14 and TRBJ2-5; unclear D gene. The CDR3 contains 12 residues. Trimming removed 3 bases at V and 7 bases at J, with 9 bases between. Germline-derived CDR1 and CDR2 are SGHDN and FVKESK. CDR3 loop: CASSHQGRTQYF. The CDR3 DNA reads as TGTGCCAGCAGCCACCAAGGGCGGACCCAGTACTTC.

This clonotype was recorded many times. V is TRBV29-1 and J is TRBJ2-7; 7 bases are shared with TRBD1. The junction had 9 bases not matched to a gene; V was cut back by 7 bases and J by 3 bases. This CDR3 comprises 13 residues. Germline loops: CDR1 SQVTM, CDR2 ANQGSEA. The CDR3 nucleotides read TGCAGCGGCCTACAGGGGCCCTACTACGAGCAGTACTTC. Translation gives CSGLQGPYYEQYF.

The CDR3 sequence is CASSLAAGGMDEQYF. DNA for the CDR3: TGTGCCAGCAGCTTAGCGGCGGGGGGGATGGATGAGCAGTACTTC. The V gene is TRBV7-2, the J gene TRBJ2-7, with 9 nucleotides matching TRBD2. Germline CDR1 and CDR2: SGHTA and FQGNSA. The CDR3 contains 15 residues. V lost 0 bases, J lost 7 bases, and 7 bases stayed unmatched.

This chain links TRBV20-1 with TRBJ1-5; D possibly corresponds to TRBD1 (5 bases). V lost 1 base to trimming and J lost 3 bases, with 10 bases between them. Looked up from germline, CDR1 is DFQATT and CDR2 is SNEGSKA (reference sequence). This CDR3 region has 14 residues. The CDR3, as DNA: TGCAGTGCTAGAGCAGGGCTAGTCAATCAGCCCCAGCATTTT. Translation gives CSARAGLVNQPQHF.

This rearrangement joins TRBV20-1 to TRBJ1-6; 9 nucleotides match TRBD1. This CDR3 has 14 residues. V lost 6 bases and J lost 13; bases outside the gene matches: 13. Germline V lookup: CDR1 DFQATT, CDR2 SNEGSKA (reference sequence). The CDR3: CSASRDRDGLPLHF. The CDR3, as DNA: TGCAGTGCAAGCCGGGACAGGGACGGGCTCCCCCTCCACTTT.

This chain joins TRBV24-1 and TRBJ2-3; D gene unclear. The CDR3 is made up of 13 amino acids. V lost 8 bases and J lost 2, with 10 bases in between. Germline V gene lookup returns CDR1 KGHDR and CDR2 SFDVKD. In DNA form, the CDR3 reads TGTGCCACCAATGGGCCAAACACAGATACGCAGTATTTT. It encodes CATNGPNTDTQYF.

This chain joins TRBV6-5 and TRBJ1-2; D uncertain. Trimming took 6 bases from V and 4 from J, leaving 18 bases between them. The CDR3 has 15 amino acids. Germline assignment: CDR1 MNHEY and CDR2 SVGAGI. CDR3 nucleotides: TGTGCCAGCAGCCCCACAGAGGGCATAAGCTATGGCTACACCTTC. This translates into CASSPTEGISYGYTF.